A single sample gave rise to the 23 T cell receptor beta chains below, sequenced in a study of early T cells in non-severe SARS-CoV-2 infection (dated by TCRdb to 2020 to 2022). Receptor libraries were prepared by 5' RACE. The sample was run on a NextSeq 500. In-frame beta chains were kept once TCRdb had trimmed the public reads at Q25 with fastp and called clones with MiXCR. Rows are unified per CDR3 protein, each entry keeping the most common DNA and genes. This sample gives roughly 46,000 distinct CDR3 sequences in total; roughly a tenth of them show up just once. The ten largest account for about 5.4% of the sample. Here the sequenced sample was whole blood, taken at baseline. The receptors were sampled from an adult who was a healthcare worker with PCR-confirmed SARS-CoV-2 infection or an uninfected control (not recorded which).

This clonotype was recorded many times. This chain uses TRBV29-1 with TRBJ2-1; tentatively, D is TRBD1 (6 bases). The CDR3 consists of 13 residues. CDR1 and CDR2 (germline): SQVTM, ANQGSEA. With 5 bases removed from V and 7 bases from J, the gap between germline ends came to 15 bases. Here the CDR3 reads CSVPGQAFNEQFF. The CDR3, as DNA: TGCAGCGTTCCGGGACAAGCGTTTAATGAGCAGTTCTTC.

This chain's CDR3 is CASSFAGYTDTQYF. DNA for the CDR3: TGTGCCAGCAGTTTTGCGGGATACACAGATACGCAGTATTTT. The V gene is TRBV12-3 or TRBV12-4, the J gene TRBJ2-3; possibly TRBD2 for D (6 bases). The V gene lost 3 bases and the J gene lost 2 bases, with 9 bases spanning the gap. The CDR3 is 14 amino acids.

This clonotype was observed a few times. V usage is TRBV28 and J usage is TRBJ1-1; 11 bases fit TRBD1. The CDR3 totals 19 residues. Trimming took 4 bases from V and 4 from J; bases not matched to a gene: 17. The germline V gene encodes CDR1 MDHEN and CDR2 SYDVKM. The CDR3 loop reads CASSSLMDRGRRSSTEAFF. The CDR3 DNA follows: TGTGCCAGCAGTTCCCTCATGGACAGGGGGCGCCGTTCAAGCACTGAAGCTTTCTTT.

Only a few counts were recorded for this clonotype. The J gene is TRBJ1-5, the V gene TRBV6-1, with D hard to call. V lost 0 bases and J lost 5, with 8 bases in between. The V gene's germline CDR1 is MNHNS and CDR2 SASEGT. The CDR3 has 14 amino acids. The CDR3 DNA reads TGTGCCAGCAGTGAAGCGCGGTGGGATCAGCCCCAGCATTTT. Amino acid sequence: CASSEARWDQPQHF.

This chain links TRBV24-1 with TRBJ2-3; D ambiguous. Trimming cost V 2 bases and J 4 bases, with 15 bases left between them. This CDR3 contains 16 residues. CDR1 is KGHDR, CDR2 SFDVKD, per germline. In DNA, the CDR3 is TGTGCCACCAGTGATTCATCAGAAGGGCACCCAGATACGCAGTATTTT. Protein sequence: CATSDSSEGHPDTQYF.

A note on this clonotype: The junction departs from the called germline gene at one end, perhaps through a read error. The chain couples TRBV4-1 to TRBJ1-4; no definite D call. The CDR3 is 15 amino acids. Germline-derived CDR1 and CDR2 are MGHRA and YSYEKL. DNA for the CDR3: TGCGCCAGCAGCCAAGAATCCACCCTAAATGGAAAACTGTTTTTT. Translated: CASSQESTLNGKLFF.

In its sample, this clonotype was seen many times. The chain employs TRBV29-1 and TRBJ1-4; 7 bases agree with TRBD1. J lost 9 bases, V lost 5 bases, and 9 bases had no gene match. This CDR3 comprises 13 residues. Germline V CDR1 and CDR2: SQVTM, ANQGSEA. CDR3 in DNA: TGCAGCGTTAAGTTGGGACAGAGCCAAAAACTGTTTTTT. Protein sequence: CSVKLGQSQKLFF.

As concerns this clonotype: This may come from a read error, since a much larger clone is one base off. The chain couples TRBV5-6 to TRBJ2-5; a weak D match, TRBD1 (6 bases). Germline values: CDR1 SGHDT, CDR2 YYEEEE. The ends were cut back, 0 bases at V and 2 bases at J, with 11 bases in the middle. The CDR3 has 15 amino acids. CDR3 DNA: TGTGCCAGCAGCTTGGAATCGGACAGACAAGAGACCCAGTACTTC. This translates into CASSLESDRQETQYF.

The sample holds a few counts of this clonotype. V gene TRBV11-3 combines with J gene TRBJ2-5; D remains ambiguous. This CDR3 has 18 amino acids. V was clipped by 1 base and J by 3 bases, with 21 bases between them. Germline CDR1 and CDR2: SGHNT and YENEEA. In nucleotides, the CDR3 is TGTGCCAGCAGCTTAGGCGATATGTGGGCTGGCGGTGAAGAGACCCAGTACTTC. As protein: CASSLGDMWAGGEETQYF.

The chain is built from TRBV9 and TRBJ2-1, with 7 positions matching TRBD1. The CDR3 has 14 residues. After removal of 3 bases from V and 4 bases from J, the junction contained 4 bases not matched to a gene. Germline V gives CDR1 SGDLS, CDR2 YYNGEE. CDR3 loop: CASSADRVYNEQFF. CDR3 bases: TGTGCCAGCAGCGCCGACAGGGTGTACAATGAGCAGTTCTTC.

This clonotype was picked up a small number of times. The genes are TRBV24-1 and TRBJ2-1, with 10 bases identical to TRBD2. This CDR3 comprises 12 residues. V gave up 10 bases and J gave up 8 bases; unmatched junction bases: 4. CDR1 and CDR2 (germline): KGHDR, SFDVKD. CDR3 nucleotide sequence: TGTGCCACAGGGACTAGCGTCGATGAGCAGTTCTTC. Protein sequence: CATGTSVDEQFF.

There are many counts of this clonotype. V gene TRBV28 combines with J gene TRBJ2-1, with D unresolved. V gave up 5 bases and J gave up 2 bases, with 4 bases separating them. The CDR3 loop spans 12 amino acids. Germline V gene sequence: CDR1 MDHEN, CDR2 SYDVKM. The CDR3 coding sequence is TGTGCCAGCAGTGGCCCCTACAATGAGCAGTTCTTC. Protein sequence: CASSGPYNEQFF.

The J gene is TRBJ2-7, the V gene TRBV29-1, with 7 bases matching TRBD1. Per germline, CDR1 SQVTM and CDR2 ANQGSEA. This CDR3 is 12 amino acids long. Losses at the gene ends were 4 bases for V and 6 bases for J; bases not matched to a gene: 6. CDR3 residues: CSVGDSFGEQYF. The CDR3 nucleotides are TGCAGCGTTGGGGACAGCTTCGGCGAGCAGTACTTC.

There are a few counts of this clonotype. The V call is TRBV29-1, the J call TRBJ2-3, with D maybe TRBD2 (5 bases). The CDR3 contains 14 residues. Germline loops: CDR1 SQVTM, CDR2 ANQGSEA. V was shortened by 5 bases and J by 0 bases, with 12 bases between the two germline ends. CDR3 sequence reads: CSVRRSGSTDTQYF. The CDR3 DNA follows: TGCAGCGTTCGGCGGAGCGGAAGCACAGATACGCAGTATTTT.

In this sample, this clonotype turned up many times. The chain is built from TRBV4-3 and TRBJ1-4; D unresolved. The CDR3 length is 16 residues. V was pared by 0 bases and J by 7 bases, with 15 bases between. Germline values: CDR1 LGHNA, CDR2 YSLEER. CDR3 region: CASSQDNMGFGEKLFF. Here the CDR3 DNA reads TGCGCCAGCAGCCAAGATAATATGGGTTTTGGTGAAAAACTGTTTTTT.

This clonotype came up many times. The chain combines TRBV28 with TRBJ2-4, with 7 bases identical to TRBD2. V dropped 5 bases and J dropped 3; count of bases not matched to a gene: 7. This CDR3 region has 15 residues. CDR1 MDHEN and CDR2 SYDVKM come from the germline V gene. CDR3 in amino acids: CASSKGGPVKNIQYF. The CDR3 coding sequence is TGTGCCAGCAGTAAGGGAGGGCCTGTCAAAAACATTCAGTACTTC.

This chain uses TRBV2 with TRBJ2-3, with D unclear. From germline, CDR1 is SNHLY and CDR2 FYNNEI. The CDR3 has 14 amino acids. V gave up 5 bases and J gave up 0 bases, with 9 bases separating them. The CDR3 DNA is TGTGCCAGCAGTAGATCCCCTAGCACAGATACGCAGTATTTT. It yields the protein CASSRSPSTDTQYF.

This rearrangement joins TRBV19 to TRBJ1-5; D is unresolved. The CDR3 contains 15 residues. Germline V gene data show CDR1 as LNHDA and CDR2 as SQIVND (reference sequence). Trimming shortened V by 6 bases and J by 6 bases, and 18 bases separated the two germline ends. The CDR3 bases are TGTGCCAGTAGCCTCGGCGGGCAGCGTTCTCAGCCCCAGCATTTT. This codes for CASSLGGQRSQPQHF.

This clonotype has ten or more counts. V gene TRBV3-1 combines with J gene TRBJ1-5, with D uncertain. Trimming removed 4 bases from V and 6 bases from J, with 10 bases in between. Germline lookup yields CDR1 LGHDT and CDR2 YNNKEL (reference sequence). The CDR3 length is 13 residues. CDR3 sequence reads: CASSREVGQPQHF. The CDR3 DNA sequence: TGTGCCAGCAGCCGCGAAGTGGGTCAGCCCCAGCATTTT.

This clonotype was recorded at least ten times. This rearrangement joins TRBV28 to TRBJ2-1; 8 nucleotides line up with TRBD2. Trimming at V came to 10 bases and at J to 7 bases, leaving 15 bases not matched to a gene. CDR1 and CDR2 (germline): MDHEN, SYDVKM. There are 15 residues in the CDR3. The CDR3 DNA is TGTGCCACAATCCCAAGCGGGAGAAGTTGGAATGAGCAGTTCTTC. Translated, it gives CATIPSGRSWNEQFF.

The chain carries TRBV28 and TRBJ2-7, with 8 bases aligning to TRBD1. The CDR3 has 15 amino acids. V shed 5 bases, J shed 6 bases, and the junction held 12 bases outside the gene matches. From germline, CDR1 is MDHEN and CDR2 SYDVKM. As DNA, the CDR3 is TGTGCCAGCAGTCCACCTCCGACAGGGGTCGTCGAGCAGTACTTC. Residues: CASSPPPTGVVEQYF.

CDR3 sequence: CSAALAGSYNEQFF. The CDR3 region has the DNA TGCAGTGCTGCGCTAGCGGGCTCCTACAATGAGCAGTTCTTC. The rearrangement joins TRBV20-1 to TRBJ2-1; 8 nucleotides align to TRBD2. This CDR3 contains 14 residues. Per germline, CDR1 DFQATT and CDR2 SNEGSKA (reference sequence). J gave up 0 bases and V 5 bases, and 3 bases lay outside the gene matches.

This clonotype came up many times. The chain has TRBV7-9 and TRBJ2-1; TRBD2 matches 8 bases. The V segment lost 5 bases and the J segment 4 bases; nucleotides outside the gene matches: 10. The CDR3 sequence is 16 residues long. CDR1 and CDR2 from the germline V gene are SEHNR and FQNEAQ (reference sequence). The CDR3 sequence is CASSSRSGRGYNEQFF. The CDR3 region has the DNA TGTGCCAGCAGCAGTCGAAGCGGGAGAGGATACAATGAGCAGTTCTTC.